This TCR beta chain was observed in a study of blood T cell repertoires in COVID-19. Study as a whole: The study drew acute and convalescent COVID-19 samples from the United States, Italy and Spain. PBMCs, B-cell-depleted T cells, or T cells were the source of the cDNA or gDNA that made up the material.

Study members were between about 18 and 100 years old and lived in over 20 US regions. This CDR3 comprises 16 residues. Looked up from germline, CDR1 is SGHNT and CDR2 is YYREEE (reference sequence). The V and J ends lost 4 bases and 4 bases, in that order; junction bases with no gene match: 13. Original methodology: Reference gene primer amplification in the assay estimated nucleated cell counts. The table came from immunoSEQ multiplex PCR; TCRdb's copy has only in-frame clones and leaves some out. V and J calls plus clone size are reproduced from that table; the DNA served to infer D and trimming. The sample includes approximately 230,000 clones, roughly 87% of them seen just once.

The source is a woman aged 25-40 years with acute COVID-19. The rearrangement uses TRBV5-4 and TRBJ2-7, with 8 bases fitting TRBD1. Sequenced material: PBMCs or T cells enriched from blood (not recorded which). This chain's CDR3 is CASSPRGQGSGYEQYF. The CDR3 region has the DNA TGTGCCAGCAGCCCGCGCGGACAGGGCTCGGGATACGAGCAGTACTTC.